This TCR beta chain originates from a study of T cell repertoires in cytomegalovirus infection. In the study overall: CMV epitopes, recently identified HLA-C-restricted and well-studied HLA-B-restricted, were used. It was the public TCR beta signatures that indicated both CMV infection and matching HLA type. Whole-study findings and limits: Summed public TCR beta family frequency identified CMV carriers bearing the relevant HLA. The ex vivo response showed dominance by HLA-C-restricted CMV-specific TCR beta clonotypes.

Trimming took 5 bases from V and 2 from J, leaving 17 bases between them. This CDR3 spans 16 amino acids. Germline CDR1 is SGHAT and CDR2 is FQNNGV. Worth noting for this clonotype: The antigen is undetermined.

TCRdb independently ran MiXCR on the reads; one entry per CDR3 protein. There are 450,000 to 550,000 distinct CDR3 sequences in the sample; approximately 46% occur only once, and approximately 40% lies in the top ten. The TCR sequence derives from a human donor in good health (CMV status not recorded). Some clones in this sample may be carry-over from other donors' samples. This specimen consisted of cultured PBMCs, obtained from culture after CMV antigen stimulation. This chain uses TRBV11-2 with TRBJ2-3; D gene unclear. This CDR3 reads CASSPRRGVFTDTQYF. The CDR3 DNA reads as TGTGCCAGCAGCCCCAGGCGTGGTGTCTTCACAGATACGCAGTATTTT.